The subject of this entry is one T cell receptor beta chain. The antigen is undetermined. This entry comes from a study of response to subunit inactivated influenza vaccine. Findings and caveats of the study: Each seasonal influenza vaccination, the authors suggested, recruits few new T cells.

TCRdb reprocessed the RT-PCR reads with MiXCR, giving one entry per CDR3 protein. Of more than 700,000 distinct CDR3 sequences listed, around 21% are singletons. The CDR3 runs 14 residues. Germline-derived CDR1 and CDR2 are SGHTA and FQGTGA. V dropped 5 bases and J dropped 2 bases, with 13 bases sitting between them. This sequence joins TRBV7-3 and TRBJ2-7, with D perhaps TRBD2 (6 bases). The receptor was derived from a man aged 45-60 years who received an inactivated influenza vaccine. The sample was PBMCs from blood, taken 5 days after vaccination. The CDR3 nucleotides read TGTGCCAGCAGCGTCGGGGACTGGACCTACGAGCAGTACTTC. Translating gives CASSVGDWTYEQYF.